This T cell receptor beta chain originates from a study of T-cell reconstitution after alpha-beta-depleted transplantation in children. At least ten counts were recorded for this clonotype. Preparing the TCRbeta library involved the use of unique molecular identifiers. A single record per CDR3 protein comes from TCRdb applying MiXCR to the PCR reads. The sample lists hundreds of thousands of distinct CDR3 sequences, about 9.2% occurring once. The CDR3 is made up of 10 amino acids. This receptor was taken from a human donor who donated a stem cell graft to a child with acute lymphoblastic leukemia. The sequencing here drew on PBMCs from the stem cell graft donor, taken from the stem cell graft. This chain links TRBV21-1 with TRBJ2-7. TRBV21-1 is termed a pseudogene. CDR3 residues: CASSSYEQYF. CDR3 DNA sequence: TGTGCCAGCAGCAGTTACGAGCAGTACTTC.